This TCR beta chain stems from a study of blood T cells in healthy people across ages. The CDR3 is 15 amino acids. CDR1 is LNHNV and CDR2 is YYDKDF in the germline V gene (reference sequence). V was shortened by 5 bases and J by 0 bases, with 11 bases between the two germline ends. RNA extraction gave at least 5 micrograms of total RNA per sample. Combining a sample-barcoded 5' primer with a J-beta primer mix, a second PCR ran for 7 to 11 cycles. MiXCR was run by TCRdb on the 5' RACE reads, yielding one entry per CDR3 protein. The repertoire holds about 640,000 distinct CDR3 sequences, less than 35% seen once, with 15% to 18% in the top ten.

This chain uses TRBV15 with TRBJ1-3, with D possibly being TRBD1 (5 bases). Specimen: blood. The receptor was derived from a woman older than 75 in good health. CDR3 loop: CATSRRANSGNTIYF. The CDR3 DNA is TGTGCCACCAGCCGCAGGGCTAACTCTGGAAACACCATATATTTT.